These T cell receptor beta chains were read from a single sample in a study of blood T cell repertoires in COVID-19. Profiling relied on immunoSEQ multiplex PCR, and the TCRdb table lists in-frame clones only, not all of them. The sample gives 180,000 or so clones, roughly 83% of which show up once; approximately 13% is in the top ten. Sequencing was carried out using PBMCs or T cells enriched from blood (not recorded which). The receptors originated from a woman in her sixties or seventies who had recovered from COVID-19. Each CDR3 is given with its conserved first and last residue. A D gene is named only where the DNA matches it firmly. Size tells how often a clone was seen (once, few, many) or the class of an expanded clone, and some rows leave it out.

CDR3aa: CASSPGRDSMNTEAFF
CDR3nt: TGCGCCAGCAGCCCGGGCAGGGATTCTATGAACACTGAAGCTTTCTTT
abundance: -
d_gene: -
len: 16
v_gene: TRBV5-1
j_gene: TRBJ1-1

CDR3aa: CASSGQTGTGVQFF
CDR3nt: TGCGCCAGCAGTGGCCAGACCGGGACAGGGGTGCAGTTCTTC
abundance: -
d_gene: TRBD1
len: 14
v_gene: TRBV10-1
j_gene: TRBJ2-1

CDR3aa: CATRTGNTGELFF
CDR3nt: TGTGCTACCAGAACGGGAAACACCGGGGAGCTGTTTTTT
abundance: -
d_gene: -
len: 13
v_gene: TRBV12-5
j_gene: TRBJ2-2

CDR3aa: CASSPRTGVSGNTIYF
CDR3nt: TGTGCCAGCTCACCACGGACGGGGGTGTCCGGAAACACCATATATTTT
abundance: -
d_gene: -
len: 16
v_gene: TRBV18
j_gene: TRBJ1-3

CDR3aa: CATSSDIYSNQPQHF
CDR3nt: TGTGCCACCAGCAGCGACATCTATAGCAATCAGCCCCAGCATTTT
abundance: -
d_gene: -
len: 15
v_gene: TRBV15
j_gene: TRBJ1-5

CDR3aa: CASRWPQPKSYGYTF
CDR3nt: TGTGCCAGCAGGTGGCCCCAACCGAAATCCTATGGCTACACCTTC
abundance: -
d_gene: -
len: 15
v_gene: TRBV28
j_gene: TRBJ1-2

CDR3aa: CASSGDRGRDTQYF
CDR3nt: TGTGCCAGCAGTGGGGACAGGGGAAGAGATACGCAGTATTTT
abundance: -
d_gene: TRBD1
len: 14
v_gene: TRBV2
j_gene: TRBJ2-3

CDR3aa: CASSSRYRGQPQHF
CDR3nt: TGTGCCAGCAGTTCCAGATACAGGGGTCAGCCCCAGCATTTT
abundance: -
d_gene: TRBD1
len: 14
v_gene: TRBV6-5
j_gene: TRBJ1-5

CDR3aa: CASSLATSRQGGTEAFF
CDR3nt: TGCGCCAGCAGCTTGGCCACATCGAGACAGGGGGGCACTGAAGCTTTCTTT
abundance: -
d_gene: TRBD1
len: 17
v_gene: TRBV5-1
j_gene: TRBJ1-1

CDR3aa: CASSETAYYLNTEAFF
CDR3nt: TGTGCCAGCAGTGAGACAGCCTACTACTTAAACACTGAAGCTTTCTTT
abundance: -
d_gene: -
len: 16
v_gene: TRBV6-1
j_gene: TRBJ1-1

CDR3aa: CASSAGLAQETQYF
CDR3nt: TGTGCCAGCAGCGCCGGACTAGCCCAAGAGACCCAGTACTTC
abundance: few
d_gene: TRBD2
len: 14
v_gene: TRBV9
j_gene: TRBJ2-5

CDR3aa: CAISESKGGSRTEAFF
CDR3nt: TGTGCCATCAGTGAGTCGAAAGGAGGGAGTCGGACTGAAGCTTTCTTT
abundance: -
d_gene: -
len: 16
v_gene: TRBV10-3
j_gene: TRBJ1-1

CDR3aa: CASSLGQTSGGPQETQYF
CDR3nt: TGTGCCAGCAGCTTGGGCCAGACTAGCGGGGGTCCACAAGAGACCCAGTACTTC
abundance: -
d_gene: TRBD2
len: 18
v_gene: TRBV5-4
j_gene: TRBJ2-5

CDR3aa: CASSRELSYEQYF
CDR3nt: TGTGCCAGCAGTCGCGAGCTATCCTACGAGCAGTACTTC
abundance: -
d_gene: -
len: 13
v_gene: TRBV2
j_gene: TRBJ2-7

CDR3aa: CASSYGTGGSYEQYF
CDR3nt: TGTGCCAGCAGTTATGGTACAGGCGGCTCCTACGAGCAGTACTTC
abundance: -
d_gene: -
len: 15
v_gene: TRBV6-5
j_gene: TRBJ2-7

CDR3aa: CASHSGGRTGELFF
CDR3nt: TGTGCCAGCCACAGCGGGGGCCGCACCGGGGAGCTGTTTTTT
abundance: -
d_gene: TRBD2
len: 14
v_gene: TRBV7-9
j_gene: TRBJ2-2

CDR3aa: CASSLNFNTDTQYF
CDR3nt: TGTGCCAGCAGCTTAAACTTCAACACAGATACGCAGTATTTT
abundance: few
d_gene: -
len: 14
v_gene: TRBV7-2
j_gene: TRBJ2-3

CDR3aa: CASTHSGGDTQYF
CDR3nt: TGTGCCAGCACACACTCCGGGGGAGATACGCAGTATTTT
abundance: -
d_gene: -
len: 13
v_gene: TRBV7-9
j_gene: TRBJ2-3

CDR3aa: CASSSLRISTDTQYF
CDR3nt: TGTGCCAGCAGTTCTCTCAGGATTAGCACAGATACGCAGTATTTT
abundance: -
d_gene: -
len: 15
v_gene: TRBV28
j_gene: TRBJ2-3

CDR3aa: CASSAGRNYGYTF
CDR3nt: TGTGCCAGCAGCGCGGGGAGAAACTATGGCTACACCTTC
abundance: few
d_gene: -
len: 13
v_gene: TRBV2
j_gene: TRBJ1-2

CDR3aa: CASRPKGVGPEKLFF
CDR3nt: TGTGCCAGCAGACCCAAGGGGGTAGGACCTGAAAAACTGTTTTTT
abundance: few
d_gene: -
len: 15
v_gene: TRBV7-9
j_gene: TRBJ1-4

CDR3aa: CAWRWESYNSPLHF
CDR3nt: TGTGCCTGGAGATGGGAGTCCTATAATTCACCCCTCCACTTT
abundance: -
d_gene: -
len: 14
v_gene: TRBV30
j_gene: TRBJ1-6

CDR3aa: CASRDRTNQPQHF
CDR3nt: TGTGCCAGCAGGGACAGGACCAATCAGCCCCAGCATTTT
abundance: -
d_gene: TRBD1
len: 13
v_gene: TRBV2
j_gene: TRBJ1-5

CDR3aa: CASSWGTTNTGELFF
CDR3nt: TGCGCCAGCAGCTGGGGGACAACGAACACCGGGGAGCTGTTTTTT
abundance: -
d_gene: -
len: 15
v_gene: TRBV5-1
j_gene: TRBJ2-2

CDR3aa: CASTVSAGGLETQYF
CDR3nt: TGCGCCAGCACAGTCTCAGCGGGGGGGTTAGAGACCCAGTACTTC
abundance: -
d_gene: TRBD2
len: 15
v_gene: TRBV5-1
j_gene: TRBJ2-5

CDR3aa: CARKNGIRGEKLFF
CDR3nt: TGTGCCAGAAAAAACGGGATCAGAGGGGAAAAACTGTTTTTT
abundance: -
d_gene: -
len: 14
v_gene: TRBV6-5
j_gene: TRBJ1-4

CDR3aa: CASRLTSGGALDEQFF
CDR3nt: TGTGCCAGCAGACTAACCAGCGGGGGGGCTCTAGATGAGCAGTTCTTC
abundance: -
d_gene: TRBD2
len: 16
v_gene: TRBV7-2
j_gene: TRBJ2-1

CDR3aa: CASSPVYEQYF
CDR3nt: TGTGCCAGCAGCCCGGTATACGAGCAGTACTTC
abundance: few
d_gene: -
len: 11
v_gene: TRBV7-9
j_gene: TRBJ2-7

CDR3aa: CASSVAGGPQETQYF
CDR3nt: TGTGCCAGCAGCGTAGCGGGGGGGCCGCAAGAGACCCAGTACTTC
abundance: -
d_gene: TRBD2
len: 15
v_gene: TRBV9
j_gene: TRBJ2-5

CDR3aa: CASSQTGYGYTF
CDR3nt: TGTGCCAGCAGCCAAACAGGCTATGGCTACACCTTC
abundance: -
d_gene: -
len: 12
v_gene: TRBV14
j_gene: TRBJ1-2

CDR3aa: CASSVTGGKTQYF
CDR3nt: TGTGCCAGCAGCGTTACAGGAGGGAAGACCCAGTACTTC
abundance: few
d_gene: -
len: 13
v_gene: TRBV9
j_gene: TRBJ2-5

CDR3aa: CASSPSGFGGNYGYTF
CDR3nt: TGTGCCAGCTCACCTTCAGGTTTTGGTGGAAACTATGGCTACACCTTC
abundance: once
d_gene: -
len: 16
v_gene: TRBV18
j_gene: TRBJ1-2

CDR3aa: CASRITGSGELFF
CDR3nt: TGTGCCAGCAGAATCACAGGGTCCGGGGAGCTGTTTTTT
abundance: -
d_gene: -
len: 13
v_gene: TRBV2
j_gene: TRBJ2-2

CDR3aa: CASSQDFSGNTIYF
CDR3nt: TGCGCCAGCAGCCAAGATTTTTCAGGAAACACCATATATTTT
abundance: -
d_gene: -
len: 14
v_gene: TRBV4-1
j_gene: TRBJ1-3

CDR3aa: CASSETSGGAWDTQYF
CDR3nt: TGTGCCAGCAGCGAGACTAGCGGGGGGGCTTGGGATACGCAGTATTTT
abundance: -
d_gene: TRBD2
len: 16
v_gene: TRBV7-3
j_gene: TRBJ2-3

CDR3aa: CASSWTDQQPQHF
CDR3nt: TGTGCCAGCAGTTGGACTGATCAGCAGCCCCAGCATTTT
abundance: -
d_gene: -
len: 13
v_gene: TRBV12-3/TRBV12-4
j_gene: TRBJ1-5

CDR3aa: CASRIGLAGGYTGELFF
CDR3nt: TGTGCCAGCAGAATAGGGCTAGCGGGGGGCTACACCGGGGAGCTGTTTTTT
abundance: -
d_gene: TRBD2
len: 17
v_gene: TRBV7-2
j_gene: TRBJ2-2

CDR3aa: CASALTGANEKLFF
CDR3nt: TGTGCCAGCGCTTTGACAGGGGCTAATGAAAAACTGTTTTTT
abundance: -
d_gene: TRBD1
len: 14
v_gene: TRBV19
j_gene: TRBJ1-4

CDR3aa: CASSEVVAVTEAFF
CDR3nt: TGTGCCAGCAGTGAAGTGGTGGCGGTCACTGAAGCTTTCTTT
abundance: -
d_gene: -
len: 14
v_gene: TRBV6-1
j_gene: TRBJ1-1

CDR3aa: CASTPQGLYGYTF
CDR3nt: TGTGCCAGCACCCCACAGGGGCTCTATGGCTACACCTTC
abundance: -
d_gene: TRBD1
len: 13
v_gene: TRBV28
j_gene: TRBJ1-2

CDR3aa: CASSSRQGRTEAFF
CDR3nt: TGTGCCAGCTCATCCAGACAGGGGAGAACTGAAGCTTTCTTT
abundance: -
d_gene: TRBD1
len: 14
v_gene: TRBV18
j_gene: TRBJ1-1

CDR3aa: CASRGKGQGANQPQHF
CDR3nt: TGTGCCAGTAGGGGGAAGGGGCAGGGGGCCAATCAGCCCCAGCATTTT
abundance: -
d_gene: TRBD1
len: 16
v_gene: TRBV19
j_gene: TRBJ1-5